A single sample is the source of the 7 T cell receptor beta chains below, sequenced in a study of human T cells and chemical hapten exposure. MiXCR was run by TCRdb on the RACE reads, yielding one entry per CDR3 protein. The sample consists of 75,000 to 100,000 distinct CDR3 sequences, about 10% of them appearing once. Time point here: patch test 1, 2 weeks after DPC sensitization. The treatment is: therapeutic diphenylcyclopropenone sensitization with weekly scalp DPC. The sample in question was whole blood, obtained in connection with sensitization to the hapten diphenylcyclopropenone (DPC). These receptors were obtained from a man between 35 and 55 years old with alopecia areata. Some clones in this sample may be carry-over from other donors' samples.

At least ten counts were recorded for this clonotype. The V call is TRBV10-3, the J call TRBJ1-1, with a weak D call TRBD1 (6 bases). Germline V gene data show CDR1 as ENHRY and CDR2 as SYGVKD. V lost 0 bases, J lost 4 bases, and 18 bases lay in between. The CDR3 is made up of 17 amino acids. The CDR3 DNA is TGTGCCATCAGTGAGTCGAATATGGGGGCAAGGGGCACTGAAGCTTTCTTT. This codes for CAISESNMGARGTEAFF.

Many counts were recorded for this clonotype. The chain recombines TRBV5-5 with TRBJ1-2, with a weak D call TRBD1 (6 bases). From germline, CDR1 is SGHKS and CDR2 YYEKEE (reference sequence). The CDR3 is 14 amino acids. The ends were cut back, 4 bases at V and 4 bases at J, with 14 bases in the middle. The CDR3 is CASSGGSQGYGYTF. The CDR3 region has the DNA TGTGCCAGCAGCGGGGGGTCACAGGGCTATGGCTACACCTTC.

Ten or more counts support this clonotype. The chain links TRBV20-1 to TRBJ2-3; D is perhaps TRBD1 or TRBD2 (6 bases each). V was trimmed by 5 bases and J by 0 bases, leaving 12 bases between them. The CDR3 runs 14 residues. Germline V gene lookup returns CDR1 DFQATT and CDR2 SNEGSKA (reference sequence). CDR3 loop: CSADRGVSTDTQYF. The CDR3, as DNA: TGCAGTGCTGATAGGGGGGTGAGCACAGATACGCAGTATTTT.

This chain links TRBV6-2 or TRBV6-3 with TRBJ2-1; TRBD1 aligns across 11 bases. The germline gives CDR1 MNHEY, CDR2 SVGEGT. Trimming removed 2 bases from V and 7 bases from J; junction bases left unmatched: 7. This CDR3 is built from 16 residues. CDR3 bases: TGTGCCAGCAGTTACCCCAGGGGACAGGGGGGGAATGAGCAGTTCTTC. This codes for CASSYPRGQGGNEQFF.

The chain uses TRBV2 and TRBJ2-2, with TRBD1 matching over 8 bases. CDR3 length equals 14 residues. CDR1 SNHLY and CDR2 FYNNEI come from the germline V gene. J lost 4 bases, V lost 6 bases, and 4 bases had no gene match. CDR3 DNA: TGTGCCAGCAGGCCCAGGGGGCTCACCGGGGAGCTGTTTTTT. It encodes CASRPRGLTGELFF.

This chain links TRBV6-4 with TRBJ2-2; D call uncertain. V was pared by 0 bases and J by 6 bases, with 2 bases between. Germline V CDR1 and CDR2: MRHNA, SNTAGT. The CDR3 is made up of 12 amino acids. In nucleotides, the CDR3 is TGTGCCAGCAGTGACTCTCCCGGGGAGCTGTTTTTT. Translating gives CASSDSPGELFF.

This sequence joins TRBV19 and TRBJ2-3; no firm D call. The CDR3 length is 15 residues. In germline, CDR1 is LNHDA, CDR2 SQIVND (reference sequence). V was clipped by 1 base and J by 4 bases, with 12 bases between them. The CDR3 sequence: CASSIGGGEADTQYF. CDR3 nucleotide sequence: TGTGCCAGTAGTATAGGAGGCGGCGAGGCAGATACGCAGTATTTT.